This T cell receptor (beta chain) was obtained from a study of technical replicates of blood from a few donors. TCRdb keeps only in-frame clones here, not all; method: immunoSEQ multiplex PCR. This sample carries tens of thousands of clones, roughly 97% of them seen once, and the ten largest clones take roughly 0.2%. Trimming stripped 1 base from V and 5 bases from J, with 9 bases between. The CDR3 has 14 amino acids. In germline, CDR1 is SGHVS, CDR2 FQNEAQ. V usage is TRBV7-8 and J usage is TRBJ1-5; D call uncertain. The receptor was isolated from a human donor in good health. The sample was T cells isolated from PBMCs. The CDR3 spells CASSLGTGDQPQHF. The CDR3 DNA reads as TGTGCCAGCAGCTTAGGGACTGGGGATCAGCCCCAGCATTTT.